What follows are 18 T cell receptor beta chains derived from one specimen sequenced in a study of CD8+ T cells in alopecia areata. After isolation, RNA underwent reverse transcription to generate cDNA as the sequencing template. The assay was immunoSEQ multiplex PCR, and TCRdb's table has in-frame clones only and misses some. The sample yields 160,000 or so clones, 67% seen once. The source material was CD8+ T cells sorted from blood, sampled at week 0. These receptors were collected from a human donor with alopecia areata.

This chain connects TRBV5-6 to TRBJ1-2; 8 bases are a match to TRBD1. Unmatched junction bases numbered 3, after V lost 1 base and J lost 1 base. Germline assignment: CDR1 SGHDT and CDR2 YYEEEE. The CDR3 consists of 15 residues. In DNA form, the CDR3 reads TGTGCCAGCAGCTTGCAGGGGGCGCGTAACTATGGCTACACCTTC. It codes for CASSLQGARNYGYTF. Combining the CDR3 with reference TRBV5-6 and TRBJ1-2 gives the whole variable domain DAGVTQSPTHLIKTRGQQVTLRCSPKSGHDTVSWYQQALGQGPQFIFQYYEEEERQRGNFPDRFSGHQFPNYSSELNVNALLLGDSALYLCASSLQGARNYGYTFGSGTRLTVV.

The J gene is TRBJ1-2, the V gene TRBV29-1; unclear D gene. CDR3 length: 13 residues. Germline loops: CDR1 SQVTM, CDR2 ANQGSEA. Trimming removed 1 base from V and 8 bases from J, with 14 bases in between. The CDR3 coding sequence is TGCAGCGTTGAAGTTCCCGGACCCCTCGGCTACACCTTC. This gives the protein CSVEVPGPLGYTF.

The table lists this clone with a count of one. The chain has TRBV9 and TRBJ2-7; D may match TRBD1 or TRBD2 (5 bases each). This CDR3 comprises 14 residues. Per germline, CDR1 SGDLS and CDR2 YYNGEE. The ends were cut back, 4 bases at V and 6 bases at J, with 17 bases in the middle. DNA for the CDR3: TGTGCCAGCAGCCCACTACTCTCAGGGAGCGAGCAGTACTTC. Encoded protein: CASSPLLSGSEQYF.

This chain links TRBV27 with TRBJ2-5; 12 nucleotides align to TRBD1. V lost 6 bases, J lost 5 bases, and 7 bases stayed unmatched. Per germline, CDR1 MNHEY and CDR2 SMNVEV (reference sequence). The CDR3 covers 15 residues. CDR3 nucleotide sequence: TGTGCCAGCAGACTGGGACAGGGGGCCTGGGAGACCCAGTACTTC. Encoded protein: CASRLGQGAWETQYF.

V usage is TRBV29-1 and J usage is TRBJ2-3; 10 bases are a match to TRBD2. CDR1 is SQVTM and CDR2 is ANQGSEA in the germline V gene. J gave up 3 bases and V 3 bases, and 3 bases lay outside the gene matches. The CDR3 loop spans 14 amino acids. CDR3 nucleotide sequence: TGCAGCGTTGATCGTAGCGGGAGGACAGATACGCAGTATTTT. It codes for CSVDRSGRTDTQYF.

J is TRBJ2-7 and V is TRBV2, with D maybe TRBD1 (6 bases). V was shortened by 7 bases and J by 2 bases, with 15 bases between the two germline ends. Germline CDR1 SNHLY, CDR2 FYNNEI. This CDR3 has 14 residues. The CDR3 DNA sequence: TGTGCCAGCACAACAGAACACAGGGCCTACGAGCAGTACTTC. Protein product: CASTTEHRAYEQYF.

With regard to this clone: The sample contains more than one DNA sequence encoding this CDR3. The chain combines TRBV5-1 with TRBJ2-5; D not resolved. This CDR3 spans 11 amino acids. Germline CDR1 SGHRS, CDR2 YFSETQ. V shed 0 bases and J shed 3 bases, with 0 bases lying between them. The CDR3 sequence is CASSLEETQYF. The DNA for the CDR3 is TGCGCCAGCAGCTTGGAAGAGACCCAGTACTTC.

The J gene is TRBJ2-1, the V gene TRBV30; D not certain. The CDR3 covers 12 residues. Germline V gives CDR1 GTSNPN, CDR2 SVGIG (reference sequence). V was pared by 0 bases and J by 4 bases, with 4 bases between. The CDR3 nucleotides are TGTGCCTGGAGTGTACAGTACAATGAGCAGTTCTTC. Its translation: CAWSVQYNEQFF.

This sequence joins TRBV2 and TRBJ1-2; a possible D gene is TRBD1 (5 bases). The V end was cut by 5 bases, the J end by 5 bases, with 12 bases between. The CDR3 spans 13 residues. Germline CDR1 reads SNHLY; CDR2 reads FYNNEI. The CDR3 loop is CASSPRQRYGYTF. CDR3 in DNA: TGTGCCAGCAGTCCTAGACAGCGATATGGCTACACCTTC.

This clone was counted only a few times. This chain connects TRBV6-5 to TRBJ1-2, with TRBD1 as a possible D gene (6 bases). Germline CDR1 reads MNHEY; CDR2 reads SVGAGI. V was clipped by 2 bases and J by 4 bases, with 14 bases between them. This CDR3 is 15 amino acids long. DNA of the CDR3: TGTGCCAGCAGTTACAGCAGGGGTCTATTCTATGGCTACACCTTC. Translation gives CASSYSRGLFYGYTF.

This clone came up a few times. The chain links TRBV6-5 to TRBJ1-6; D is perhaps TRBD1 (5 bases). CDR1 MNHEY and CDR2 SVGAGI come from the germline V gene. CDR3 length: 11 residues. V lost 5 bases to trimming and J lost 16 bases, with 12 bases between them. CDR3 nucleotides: TGTGCCAGCAGTCCCGGGGGTCAACTCCACTTT. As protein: CASSPGGQLHF.

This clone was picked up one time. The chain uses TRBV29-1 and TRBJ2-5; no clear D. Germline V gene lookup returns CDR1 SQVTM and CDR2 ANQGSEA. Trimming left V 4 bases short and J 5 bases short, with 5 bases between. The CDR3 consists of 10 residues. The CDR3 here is CSVVDETQYF. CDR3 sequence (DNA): TGCAGCGTTGTGGACGAGACCCAGTACTTC.

In DNA form, the CDR3 reads TGTGCCAGCAGCGACCCTTCCGTTGGCTACACCTTC. It codes for CASSDPSVGYTF. This chain joins TRBV9 and TRBJ1-2; D remains unclear. This CDR3 region has 12 residues. Germline values: CDR1 SGDLS, CDR2 YYNGEE. The V and J ends lost 3 bases and 7 bases respectively, with 10 bases between them.

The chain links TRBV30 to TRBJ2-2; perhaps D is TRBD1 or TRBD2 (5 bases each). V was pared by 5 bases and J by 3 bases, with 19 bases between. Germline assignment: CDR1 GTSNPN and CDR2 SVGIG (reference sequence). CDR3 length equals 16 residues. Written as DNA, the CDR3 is TGTGCCTGGGACTCTCTAGAGGGGCCCTACACCGGGGAGCTGTTTTTT. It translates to CAWDSLEGPYTGELFF.

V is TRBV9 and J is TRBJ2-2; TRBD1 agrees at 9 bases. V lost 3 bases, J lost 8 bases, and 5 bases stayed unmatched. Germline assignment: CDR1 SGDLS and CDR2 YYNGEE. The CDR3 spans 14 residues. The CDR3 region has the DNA TGTGCCAGCAGCGCACAGGGGGCGCGGGGGGAGCTGTTTTTT. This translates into CASSAQGARGELFF.

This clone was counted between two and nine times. CDR3 in amino acids: CAWSLGTEAFF. CDR3 nucleotides: TGTGCCTGGAGCTTGGGCACTGAAGCTTTCTTT. The V gene is TRBV30, the J gene TRBJ1-1; no reliable D call. Germline CDR1 is GTSNPN and CDR2 is SVGIG (reference sequence). The V gene lost 3 bases and the J gene lost 4 bases, with 6 bases spanning the gap. The CDR3 sequence is 11 residues long.

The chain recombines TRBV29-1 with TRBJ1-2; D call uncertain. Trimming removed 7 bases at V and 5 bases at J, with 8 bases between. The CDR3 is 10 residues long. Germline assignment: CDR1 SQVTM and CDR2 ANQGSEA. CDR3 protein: CSAGAYGYTF. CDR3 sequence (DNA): TGCAGCGCAGGAGCATATGGCTACACCTTC.

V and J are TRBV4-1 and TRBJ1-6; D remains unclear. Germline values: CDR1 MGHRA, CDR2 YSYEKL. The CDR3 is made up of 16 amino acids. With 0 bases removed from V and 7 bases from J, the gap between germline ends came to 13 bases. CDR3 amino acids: CASSQEGGRTNSPLHF. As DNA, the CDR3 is TGCGCCAGCAGCCAAGAGGGTGGCCGAACCAATTCACCCCTCCACTTT.